Here is one T cell receptor (beta chain) with its context. These data originate in a study of T-cell memory formation after mild COVID-19. The CDR3 sequence is 14 residues long. Germline V gene lookup returns CDR1 SGHRS and CDR2 YFSETQ. V lost 2 bases and J 3 bases, leaving 8 bases between the germline ends. TCRdb passed the 5' RACE reads through MiXCR, listing each CDR3 protein once. Found here are under 550,000 distinct CDR3 sequences, 18% of them singletons; the top ten hold approximately 13%. The sample consisted of PBMCs or a T cell subset sorted from them (not recorded which). V usage is TRBV5-1 and J usage is TRBJ2-2; D remains unclear. The origin of this receptor is an adult woman who had mild COVID-19 (a few samples of this study predate the infection). Cell type and time point are not known. The CDR3: CASSFVADTGELFF. CDR3 in DNA: TGCGCCAGCAGCTTTGTGGCGGACACCGGGGAGCTGTTTTTT.